These T cell receptor beta chains were read from a single sample in a study of CD8 T cells in ankylosing spondylitis. TCRdb re-called the 5' RACE reads with MiXCR, one entry per CDR3 protein. The sample gives 340,000 or so distinct CDR3 sequences, around 15% of which show up once; 0.85% to 1.4% is in the top ten. The sequenced sample consisted of blood, either unsorted or a sorted T cell fraction (not recorded which). All receptors come from a male donor with ankylosing spondylitis or in good health (not recorded which). Both conserved end residues are part of each CDR3. Fields, in order: CDR3 length, D gene, clone size, J gene, V gene, CDR3 DNA, CDR3 protein. D genes are given only for firm matches. Size tells how often a clone was seen (once, few, many) or the class of an expanded clone, and some rows leave it out.

CDR3 length: 16; D gene: NA; clone size: few; J gene: TRBJ2-3; V gene: TRBV3-1; CDR3 DNA: TGTGCCAGCAGCCAAGCGGGACCCTCTAGCACAGATACGCAGTATTTT; CDR3 protein: CASSQAGPSSTDTQYF
CDR3 length: 14; D gene: TRBD1; clone size: few; J gene: TRBJ2-7; V gene: TRBV20-1; CDR3 DNA: TGCAGTCCACGTAGTTCGACAGGGGGCTACGAGCAGTACTTC; CDR3 protein: CSPRSSTGGYEQYF
CDR3 length: 20; D gene: TRBD2; clone size: few; J gene: TRBJ2-4; V gene: TRBV5-1; CDR3 DNA: TGCGCCAGCAGCGCCCTACCGGGACTAGCGGGGGAATTAGCCAAAAACATTCAGTACTTC; CDR3 protein: CASSALPGLAGELAKNIQYF
CDR3 length: 16; D gene: TRBD2; clone size: NA; J gene: TRBJ2-1; V gene: TRBV12-3/TRBV12-4; CDR3 DNA: TGTGCCAGCAGGCCTATAGCGGGGCACTCCTACAATGAGCAGTTCTTC; CDR3 protein: CASRPIAGHSYNEQFF
CDR3 length: 17; D gene: TRBD2; clone size: few; J gene: TRBJ2-2; V gene: TRBV5-1; CDR3 DNA: TGCGCCAGCAGCTTGGGACTAGCGGGGCACGGCACCGGGGAGCTGTTTTTT; CDR3 protein: CASSLGLAGHGTGELFF
CDR3 length: 13; D gene: NA; clone size: few; J gene: TRBJ2-5; V gene: TRBV4-1; CDR3 DNA: TGCGCCAGCAGCTGGGACTCGTCGGAGACCCAGTACTTC; CDR3 protein: CASSWDSSETQYF
CDR3 length: 13; D gene: NA; clone size: NA; J gene: TRBJ1-1; V gene: TRBV15; CDR3 DNA: TGTGCCACCAGCAGTAGCGGGGTGACTGAAGCTTTCTTT; CDR3 protein: CATSSSGVTEAFF
CDR3 length: 14; D gene: NA; clone size: NA; J gene: TRBJ2-1; V gene: TRBV5-1; CDR3 DNA: TGCGCCAGCAGCTCGAACGCCGCGGGCAATGAGCAGTTCTTC; CDR3 protein: CASSSNAAGNEQFF
CDR3 length: 14; D gene: NA; clone size: few; J gene: TRBJ2-3; V gene: TRBV5-1; CDR3 DNA: TGCGCCAGCAGCTTGGCCAAAGGGGTGGCAACGCAGTATTTT; CDR3 protein: CASSLAKGVATQYF
CDR3 length: 16; D gene: TRBD2; clone size: few; J gene: TRBJ2-3; V gene: TRBV9; CDR3 DNA: TGTGCCAGCAGCGTAGTCGGGACTAGCGTGAGTGATACGCAGTATTTT; CDR3 protein: CASSVVGTSVSDTQYF
CDR3 length: 17; D gene: NA; clone size: many; J gene: TRBJ2-1; V gene: TRBV5-1; CDR3 DNA: TGCGCCAGCAGCTCATCGACCGGGGGAAACCCCTACAATGAGCAGTTCTTC; CDR3 protein: CASSSSTGGNPYNEQFF
CDR3 length: 17; D gene: TRBD2; clone size: few; J gene: TRBJ2-2; V gene: TRBV7-2; CDR3 DNA: TGTGCCAGCAGCTTAGGTGTAGGGAGGGTGAACACCGGGGAGCTGTTTTTT; CDR3 protein: CASSLGVGRVNTGELFF
CDR3 length: 14; D gene: NA; clone size: NA; J gene: TRBJ1-1; V gene: TRBV5-1; CDR3 DNA: TGCGCCAGCAGCTTGGCCAGGCCGGGCACTGAAGCTTTCTTT; CDR3 protein: CASSLARPGTEAFF
CDR3 length: 16; D gene: TRBD2; clone size: NA; J gene: TRBJ2-7; V gene: TRBV18; CDR3 DNA: TGTGCCAGCTCACCGACCATAGCGGGAGCAAACTACGAGCAGTACTTC; CDR3 protein: CASSPTIAGANYEQYF
CDR3 length: 15; D gene: TRBD1; clone size: once; J gene: TRBJ2-2; V gene: TRBV5-8; CDR3 DNA: TGTGCCAGTCGGCCGGGACAGGGATACACCGGGGAGCTGTTTTTT; CDR3 protein: CASRPGQGYTGELFF
CDR3 length: 14; D gene: NA; clone size: NA; J gene: TRBJ1-1; V gene: TRBV20-1; CDR3 DNA: TGCAGTGCTAGAGATCCCGGACGACGCACTGAAGCTTTCTTT; CDR3 protein: CSARDPGRRTEAFF
CDR3 length: 15; D gene: TRBD1; clone size: many; J gene: TRBJ2-7; V gene: TRBV6-2/TRBV6-3; CDR3 DNA: TGTGCCAGCAGTTGGGGACAGGGGAATTCCTACGAGCAGTACTTC; CDR3 protein: CASSWGQGNSYEQYF
CDR3 length: 15; D gene: NA; clone size: NA; J gene: TRBJ2-7; V gene: TRBV5-1; CDR3 DNA: TGCGCCAGCAGCTCCAGGGAGGGGGCGAGGAACGAGCAGTACTTC; CDR3 protein: CASSSREGARNEQYF
CDR3 length: 15; D gene: NA; clone size: many; J gene: TRBJ1-2; V gene: TRBV29-1; CDR3 DNA: TGCAGCGTTGAAGATCACGGGGGATGGGCCTATGGCTACACCTTC; CDR3 protein: CSVEDHGGWAYGYTF
CDR3 length: 16; D gene: NA; clone size: NA; J gene: TRBJ1-1; V gene: TRBV5-6; CDR3 DNA: TGTGCCAGCAGCTTGGCCCGGGGCCTCATGAACACTGAAGCTTTCTTT; CDR3 protein: CASSLARGLMNTEAFF
CDR3 length: 16; D gene: NA; clone size: few; J gene: TRBJ2-3; V gene: TRBV9; CDR3 DNA: TGTGCCAGCAGCGTAGAAGTCCGGACTAGCACAGATACGCAGTATTTT; CDR3 protein: CASSVEVRTSTDTQYF
CDR3 length: 15; D gene: NA; clone size: few; J gene: TRBJ2-2; V gene: TRBV19; CDR3 DNA: TGTGCCAGTAGTATAGGCGGAATTCGAGCCGGGGAGCTGTTTTTT; CDR3 protein: CASSIGGIRAGELFF